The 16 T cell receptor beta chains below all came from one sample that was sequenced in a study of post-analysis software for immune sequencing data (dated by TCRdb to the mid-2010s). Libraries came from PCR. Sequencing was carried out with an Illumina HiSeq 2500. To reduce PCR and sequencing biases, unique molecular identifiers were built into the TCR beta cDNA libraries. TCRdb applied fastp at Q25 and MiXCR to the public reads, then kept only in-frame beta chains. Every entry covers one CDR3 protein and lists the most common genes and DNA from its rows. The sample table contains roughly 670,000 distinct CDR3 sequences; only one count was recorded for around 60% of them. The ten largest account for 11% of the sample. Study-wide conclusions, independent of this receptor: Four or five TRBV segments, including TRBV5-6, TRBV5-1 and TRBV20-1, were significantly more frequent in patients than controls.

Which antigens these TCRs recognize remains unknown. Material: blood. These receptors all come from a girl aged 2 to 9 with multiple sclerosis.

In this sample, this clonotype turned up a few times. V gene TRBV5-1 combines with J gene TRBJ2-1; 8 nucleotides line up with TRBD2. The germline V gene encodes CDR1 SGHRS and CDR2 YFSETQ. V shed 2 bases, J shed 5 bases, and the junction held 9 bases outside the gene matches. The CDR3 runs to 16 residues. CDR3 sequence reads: CASSFSTSGVDNEQFF. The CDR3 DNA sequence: TGCGCCAGCAGCTTCTCCACTAGCGGAGTGGACAATGAGCAGTTCTTC.

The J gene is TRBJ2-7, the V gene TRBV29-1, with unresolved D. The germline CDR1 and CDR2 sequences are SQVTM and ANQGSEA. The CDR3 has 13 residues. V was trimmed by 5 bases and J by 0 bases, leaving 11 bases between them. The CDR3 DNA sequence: TGCAGCGTTAGCGTCGTAAGCTCCTACGAGCAGTACTTC. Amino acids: CSVSVVSSYEQYF.

The chain's CDR3 is CSVDGQGQNEQFF. The CDR3, as DNA: TGCAGCGTTGACGGACAGGGTCAAAATGAGCAGTTCTTC. The rearrangement links TRBV29-1 to TRBJ2-1, with TRBD1 matching over 8 bases. The CDR3 totals 13 residues. In germline, CDR1 is SQVTM, CDR2 ANQGSEA. Losses at the gene ends were 3 bases for V and 7 bases for J; bases not matched to a gene: 5.

CDR3 sequence (DNA): TGCGCCAGCAGCTTGGCCTTAAGCACTAGCGTGAGCACAGATACGCAGTATTTT. This sequence encodes CASSLALSTSVSTDTQYF. The chain is built from TRBV5-1 and TRBJ2-3; 7 bases line up with TRBD2. Losses at the gene ends were 0 bases for V and 0 bases for J; bases not matched to a gene: 10. Germline V gene data show CDR1 as SGHRS and CDR2 as YFSETQ. The CDR3 consists of 18 residues. Full variable domain (missing parts from reference TRBV5-1 and TRBJ2-3): KAGVTQTPRYLIKTRGQQVTLSCSPISGHRSVSWYQQTPGQGLQFLFEYFSETQRNKGNFPGRFSGRQFSNSRSEMNVSTLELGDSALYLCASSLALSTSVSTDTQYFGPGTRLTVL.

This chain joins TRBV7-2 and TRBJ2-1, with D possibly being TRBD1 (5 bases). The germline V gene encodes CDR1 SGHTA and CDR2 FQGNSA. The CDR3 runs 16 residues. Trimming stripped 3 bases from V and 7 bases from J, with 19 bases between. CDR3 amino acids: CASSFKPRVRWNEQFF. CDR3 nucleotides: TGTGCCAGCAGCTTTAAACCCAGGGTTCGGTGGAATGAGCAGTTCTTC.

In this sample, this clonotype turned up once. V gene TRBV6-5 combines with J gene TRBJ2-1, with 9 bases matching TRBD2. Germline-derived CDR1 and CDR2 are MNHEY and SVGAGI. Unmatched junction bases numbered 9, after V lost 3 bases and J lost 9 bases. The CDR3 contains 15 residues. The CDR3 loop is CASSYGSGRIVEQFF. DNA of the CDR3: TGTGCCAGCAGTTATGGTAGCGGGAGAATTGTTGAGCAGTTCTTC.

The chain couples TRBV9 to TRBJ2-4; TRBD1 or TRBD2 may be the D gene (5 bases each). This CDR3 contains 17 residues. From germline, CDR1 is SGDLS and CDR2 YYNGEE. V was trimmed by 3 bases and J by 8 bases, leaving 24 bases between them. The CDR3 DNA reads TGTGCCAGCAGCGCCCCTTTAACGGGGACCCCCGGGGACATTCAGTACTTC. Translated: CASSAPLTGTPGDIQYF.

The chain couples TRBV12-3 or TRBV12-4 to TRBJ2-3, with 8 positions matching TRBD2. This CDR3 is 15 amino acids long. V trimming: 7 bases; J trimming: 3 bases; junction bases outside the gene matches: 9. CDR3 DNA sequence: TGTGCCAGCATCCAGACTAGCGTCCCGACAGATACGCAGTATTTT. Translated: CASIQTSVPTDTQYF.

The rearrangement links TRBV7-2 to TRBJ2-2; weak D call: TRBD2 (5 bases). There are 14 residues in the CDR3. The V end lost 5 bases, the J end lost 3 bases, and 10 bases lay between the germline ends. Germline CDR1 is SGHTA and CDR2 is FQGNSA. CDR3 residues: CASSAGSYTGELFF. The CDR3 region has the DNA TGTGCCAGCAGCGCGGGCAGTTACACCGGGGAGCTGTTTTTT. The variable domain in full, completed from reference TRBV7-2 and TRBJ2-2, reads GAGVSQSPSNKVTEKGKDVELRCDPISGHTALYWYRQSLGQGLEFLIYFQGNSAPDKSGLPSDRFSAERTGGSVSTLTIQRTQQEDSAVYLCASSAGSYTGELFFGEGSRLTVL.

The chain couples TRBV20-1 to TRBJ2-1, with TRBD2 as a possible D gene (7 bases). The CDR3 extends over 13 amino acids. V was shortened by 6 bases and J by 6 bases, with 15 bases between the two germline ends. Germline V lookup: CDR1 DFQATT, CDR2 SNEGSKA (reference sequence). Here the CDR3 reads CSASGGLLNEQFF. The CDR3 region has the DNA TGCAGTGCCTCGGGGGGCTTACTCAATGAGCAGTTCTTC.

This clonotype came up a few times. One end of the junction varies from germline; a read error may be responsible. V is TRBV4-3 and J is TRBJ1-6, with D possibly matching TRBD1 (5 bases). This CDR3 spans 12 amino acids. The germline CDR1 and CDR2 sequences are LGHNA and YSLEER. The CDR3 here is CASGQGNSPLHF. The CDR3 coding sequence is TGCGCCAGCGGCCAGGGAAATTCACCCCTCCACTTT.

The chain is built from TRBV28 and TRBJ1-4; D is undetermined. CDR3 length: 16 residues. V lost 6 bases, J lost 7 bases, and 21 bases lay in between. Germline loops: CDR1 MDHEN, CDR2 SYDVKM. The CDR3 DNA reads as TGTGCCAGCAGCACCTGGTTCGACCAGGAGCTTGAAAAACTGTTTTTT. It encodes CASSTWFDQELEKLFF.

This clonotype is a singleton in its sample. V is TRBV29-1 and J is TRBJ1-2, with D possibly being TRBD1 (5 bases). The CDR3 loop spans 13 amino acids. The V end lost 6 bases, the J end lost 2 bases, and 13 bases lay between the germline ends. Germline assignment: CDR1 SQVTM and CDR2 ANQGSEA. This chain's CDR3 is CSVPGRVNYGYTF. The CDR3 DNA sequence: TGCAGCGTGCCGGGACGGGTAAACTATGGCTACACCTTC.

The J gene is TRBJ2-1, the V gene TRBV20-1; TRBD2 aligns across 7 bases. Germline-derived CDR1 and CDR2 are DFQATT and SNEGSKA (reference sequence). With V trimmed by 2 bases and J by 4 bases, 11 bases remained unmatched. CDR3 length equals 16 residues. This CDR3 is CSARSPTEAGYNEQFF. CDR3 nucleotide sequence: TGCAGTGCTAGATCTCCGACAGAAGCGGGGTACAATGAGCAGTTCTTC.

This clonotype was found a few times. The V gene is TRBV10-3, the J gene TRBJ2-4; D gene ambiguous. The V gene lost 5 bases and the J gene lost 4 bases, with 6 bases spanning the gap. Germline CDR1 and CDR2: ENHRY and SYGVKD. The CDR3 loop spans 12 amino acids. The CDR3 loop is CAISNLKNIQYF. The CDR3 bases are TGTGCCATCAGTAATCTAAAAAACATTCAGTACTTC.

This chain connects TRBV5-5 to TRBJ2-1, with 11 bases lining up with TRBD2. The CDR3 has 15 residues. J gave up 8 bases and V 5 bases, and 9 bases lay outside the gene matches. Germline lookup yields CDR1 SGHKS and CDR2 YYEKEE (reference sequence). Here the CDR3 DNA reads TGTGCCAGCAGAGGTACTAGCGGGAGTGACGATGAGCAGTTCTTC. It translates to CASRGTSGSDDEQFF. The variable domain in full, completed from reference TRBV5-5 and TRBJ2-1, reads DAGVTQSPTHLIKTRGQQVTLRCSPISGHKSVSWYQQVLGQGPQFIFQYYEKEERGRGNFPDRFSARQFPNYSSELNVNALLLGDSALYLCASRGTSGSDDEQFFGPGTRLTVL.